The clone carrying this TCR beta chain was observed at least ten times. Its antigen is as yet unknown. Active moderate-to-severe ophthalmopathy, Clinical Activity Score at least 3, NOSPECS at least 4, under 3 months' duration. Those patients with uncontrolled infection, other autoimmune disease, pregnancy or lactation were excluded. V was cut by 5 bases and J by 3 bases, with 11 bases left in between. Germline lookup yields CDR1 SGHAT and CDR2 FQNNGV. The length of the CDR3 is 13 residues. It was RNA transcripts that yielded the amplified TCR beta CDR3 regions. In the first-round RT-PCR of the TCR CDR3, the HTBI primer set was used. TCRdb fed the multiplex PCR reads into MiXCR, producing one record per CDR3 protein. The repertoire holds nearly 600,000 distinct CDR3 sequences, with over 12% as singletons. The sample is drawn from a study of T cells in Graves' hyperthyroidism and ophthalmopathy. Study outcomes and limitations: Ophthalmopathy prediction by the model preceded onset by a median approximately 5.9 months.

The TCR comes from a woman younger than 35 with Graves' ophthalmopathy. Specimen: blood. The chain joins TRBV11-2 to TRBJ2-7; D is undetermined. The CDR3 sequence is CASSPVVGYEQYF. In nucleotides, the CDR3 is TGTGCCAGCAGCCCCGTAGTGGGCTACGAGCAGTACTTC. Supplemented by reference TRBV11-2 and TRBJ2-7, the full variable domain reads EAGVAQSPRYKIIEKRQSVAFWCNPISGHATLYWYQQILGQGPKLLIQFQNNGVVDDSQLPKDRFSAERLKGVDSTLKIQPAKLEDSAVYLCASSPVVGYEQYFGPGTRLTVT.